The 30 T cell receptor beta chains given below trace back to one sample, sequenced in a study of control samples from healthy donors and cancer patients. The assay was immunoSEQ multiplex PCR, and TCRdb's table has in-frame clones only and misses some. Seen here are 200,000 to 250,000 clones, over 90% observed once, and the top ten hold 1.5%. Sequences were obtained from blood. These receptors originate from a man aged 50-60 years in good health.

In the case of this clone: Other DNA sequences in the sample encode the same CDR3. The chain has TRBV6-1 and TRBJ2-7; D might be TRBD1 or TRBD2, each matching 5 bases. V gave up 3 bases and J gave up 4 bases, with 13 bases separating them. Germline V gives CDR1 MNHNS, CDR2 SASEGT. The CDR3 contains 14 residues. The DNA of the CDR3 is TGTGCCAGCAGTGAGGCCGGGACGTCTTACGAGCAGTACGTC. It specifies CASSEAGTSYEQYV.

This chain links TRBV18 with TRBJ2-5; a weak D match, TRBD1 (5 bases). V was pared by 6 bases and J by 1 base, with 15 bases between. CDR3 length: 15 residues. Germline V gene sequence: CDR1 KGHSH, CDR2 LQKENI. CDR3 coding DNA: TGTGCCAGCTCCCCGGGCCTGGGGCGCCAAGAGACCCAGTACTTC. Protein sequence: CASSPGLGRQETQYF. Supplemented by reference TRBV18 and TRBJ2-5, the full variable domain reads NAGVMQNPRHLVRRRGQEARLRCSPMKGHSHVYWYRQLPEEGLKFMVYLQKENIIDESGMPKERFSAEFPKEGPSILRIQQVVRGDSAAYFCASSPGLGRQETQYFGPGTRLLVL.

The rearrangement joins TRBV18 to TRBJ2-1; tentatively, D is TRBD2 (6 bases). Between the trimmed V and J ends, which lost 2 bases and 0 bases, there was a span of 14 bases. The CDR3 has 17 amino acids. Germline values: CDR1 KGHSH, CDR2 LQKENI. The CDR3 is CASSPFSAGSSYNEQFF. Written as DNA, the CDR3 is TGTGCCAGCTCACCATTTTCGGCGGGATCCTCCTACAATGAGCAGTTCTTC.

On this clone: In the same sample, other DNA sequences code for this CDR3. The V gene is TRBV18, the J gene TRBJ2-7; D remains ambiguous. The CDR3 has 13 residues. Looked up from germline, CDR1 is KGHSH and CDR2 is LQKENI. V lost 3 bases, J lost 0 bases, and 6 bases lay in between. This CDR3 is CASSPGSSYEQYV. The CDR3 bases are TGTGCCAGCTCACCTGGCAGCTCCTACGAGCAGTACGTC.

This sequence joins TRBV4-2 and TRBJ1-5; D gene ambiguous. The germline CDR1 and CDR2 sequences are LGHNA and YNFKEQ. V lost 1 base, J lost 6 bases, and 10 bases lay in between. CDR3 length: 14 amino acids. The CDR3 protein is CASSQGSASQPQHF. CDR3 DNA sequence: TGTGCCAGCAGCCAAGGGTCCGCGAGTCAGCCCCAGCATTTT.

V and J are TRBV18 and TRBJ1-6; no clear D gene. This CDR3 has 15 residues. Germline CDR1 reads KGHSH; CDR2 reads LQKENI. V was cut by 2 bases and J by 8 bases, with 13 bases left in between. The CDR3 sequence: CASSPGSRVDSPLHF. The CDR3 bases are TGTGCCAGCTCACCAGGGTCTCGTGTGGATTCACCCCTCCACTTT.

The chain is built from TRBV11-2 and TRBJ2-5; 8 positions match TRBD2. V was clipped by 4 bases and J by 0 bases; unmatched bases: 7. The CDR3 extends over 16 amino acids. From germline, CDR1 is SGHAT and CDR2 FQNNGV. CDR3 nucleotides: TGTGCCAGCAGCTCCACCCCGCGGGGGGACCAAGAGACCCAGTACTTC. Its translation: CASSSTPRGDQETQYF.

About this clone itself: The sample carries other DNA sequences with the same CDR3. V usage is TRBV5-4 and J usage is TRBJ1-5; D remains unclear. The V gene's germline CDR1 is SGHNT and CDR2 YYREEE (reference sequence). The length of the CDR3 is 14 residues. Trimming took 0 bases from V and 3 from J, leaving 7 bases between them. DNA of the CDR3: TGTGCCAGCAGCTTGGGGGGTGTCAATCAGCCCCAGCATTTT. Encoded protein: CASSLGGVNQPQHF.

The chain uses TRBV5-1 and TRBJ1-2; D uncertain. The CDR3 sequence is 15 residues long. The germline V and J ends were trimmed by 3 bases and 4 bases, with 16 bases remaining between them. Germline V gives CDR1 SGHRS, CDR2 YFSETQ. CDR3 protein: CASSSGSPELYGYTF. In DNA, the CDR3 is TGCGCCAGCAGCTCCGGGAGTCCAGAGCTCTATGGCTACACCTTC.

The chain has TRBV25-1 and TRBJ1-2; D ambiguous. The CDR3 is 12 amino acids. Trimming cost V 5 bases and J 7 bases, with 11 bases left between them. Germline V CDR1 and CDR2: MGHDK, SYGVNS. The CDR3 sequence: CASSKWGGGYTF. CDR3 sequence (DNA): TGTGCCAGCAGTAAATGGGGAGGTGGCTACACCTTC.

This clone was detected a few times. The chain couples TRBV28 to TRBJ1-2, with D unresolved. This CDR3 region has 12 residues. CDR1 MDHEN and CDR2 SYDVKM come from the germline V gene. Trimming shortened V by 8 bases and J by 2 bases, and 9 bases separated the two germline ends. This CDR3 is CASLTLNYGYTF. CDR3 bases: TGTGCCAGCCTAACGCTGAACTATGGCTACACCTTC.

The chain uses TRBV6-4 and TRBJ2-5, with 10 bases lining up with TRBD2. V gave up 4 bases and J gave up 2 bases; unmatched junction bases: 4. CDR3 length: 15 residues. CDR1 and CDR2 (germline): MRHNA, SNTAGT. Here the CDR3 reads CASSVIAGGQETQYF. CDR3 coding DNA: TGTGCCAGCAGTGTCATAGCGGGGGGACAAGAGACCCAGTACTTC.

V and J are TRBV7-2 and TRBJ2-1; TRBD1 might be the D (5 bases). V lost 1 base and J 7 bases, leaving 11 bases between the germline ends. The germline gives CDR1 SGHTA, CDR2 FQGNSA. CDR3 length: 14 amino acids. CDR3 sequence (DNA): TGTGCCAGCAGCTTAGTTGGCAGGGTTAATGAGCAGTTCTTC. As protein: CASSLVGRVNEQFF.

This chain joins TRBV7-9 and TRBJ1-6; TRBD1 matches at 7 bases. Unmatched junction bases numbered 9, after V lost 5 bases and J lost 8 bases. CDR1 and CDR2 (germline): SEHNR, FQNEAQ (reference sequence). The CDR3 spans 15 residues. CDR3 nucleotides: TGTGCCAGCAGCCGCGAAACAGGGGAAGATTCACCCCTCCACTTT. Its protein product is CASSRETGEDSPLHF.

V gene TRBV3-1 (or the pseudogene TRBV3-2) combines with J gene TRBJ2-3; tentatively, D is TRBD1 (6 bases). The ends were cut back, 8 bases at V and 3 bases at J, with 12 bases in the middle. Germline CDR1 reads LGHDT; CDR2 reads YNNKEL (reference sequence). The CDR3 has 13 amino acids. This chain's CDR3 is CASSGRGTDTQYF. In DNA form, the CDR3 reads TGTGCCAGCTCGGGCAGGGGAACAGATACGCAGTATTTT.

The chain carries TRBV9 and TRBJ2-1; D might be TRBD2 (6 bases). Trimming pared 0 bases from V and 5 bases from J, leaving 12 bases between. The CDR3 has 15 amino acids. Germline CDR1 reads SGDLS; CDR2 reads YYNGEE. The CDR3 sequence is CASSVAGGTDNEQFF. DNA for the CDR3: TGTGCCAGCAGCGTAGCCGGAGGGACCGACAATGAGCAGTTCTTC.

V and J are TRBV10-3 and TRBJ1-2; no reliable D call. Germline CDR1 is ENHRY and CDR2 is SYGVKD. This CDR3 comprises 12 residues. Trimming removed 2 bases from V and 13 bases from J, with 14 bases in between. Written as DNA, the CDR3 is TGTGCCATCAGTGAGATCCGGGAGAGTCGCACCTTC. Amino acid sequence: CAISEIRESRTF.

V is TRBV5-1 and J is TRBJ2-1; D might be TRBD2 (6 bases). From germline, CDR1 is SGHRS and CDR2 YFSETQ. The CDR3 totals 16 residues. The V and J ends lost 4 bases and 2 bases respectively, with 16 bases between them. The CDR3 nucleotides are TGCGCCAGCAGCCCGGACCTAGCGAAGACCTACAATGAGCAGTTCTTC. This sequence encodes CASSPDLAKTYNEQFF. Full variable domain (missing parts from reference TRBV5-1 and TRBJ2-1): KAGVTQTPRYLIKTRGQQVTLSCSPISGHRSVSWYQQTPGQGLQFLFEYFSETQRNKGNFPGRFSGRQFSNSRSEMNVSTLELGDSALYLCASSPDLAKTYNEQFFGPGTRLTVL.

The rearrangement joins TRBV6-2 or TRBV6-3 to TRBJ1-3, with no clear D. The V gene's germline CDR1 is MNHEY and CDR2 SVGEGT. V was shortened by 2 bases and J by 0 bases, with 5 bases between the two germline ends. The CDR3 covers 14 residues. For the CDR3, the DNA is TGTGCCAGCAGTTACGAGGGCTCTGGAAACACCATATATTTT. Its translation: CASSYEGSGNTIYF.

This rearrangement joins TRBV28 to TRBJ2-7; 7 bases line up with TRBD1. The length of the CDR3 is 15 residues. Germline-derived CDR1 and CDR2 are MDHEN and SYDVKM. V gave up 5 bases and J gave up 2 bases; unmatched junction bases: 9. The CDR3 bases are TGTGCCAGCAGTGTACAGGGGAATGCCCCCTACGAGCAGTACGTC. Translation: CASSVQGNAPYEQYV.

The CDR3 loop reads CASIRENRGKTEAFF. The DNA for the CDR3 is TGTGCCAGTATTAGGGAGAACAGGGGGAAAACTGAAGCTTTCTTT. This chain joins TRBV19 and TRBJ1-1; 8 bases are shared with TRBD1. Germline V gene lookup returns CDR1 LNHDA and CDR2 SQIVND (reference sequence). V lost 7 bases and J lost 5; bases outside the gene matches: 12. The CDR3 is 15 residues long.

This rearrangement joins TRBV29-1 to TRBJ1-4; possibly TRBD1 for D (6 bases). CDR3 length: 15 amino acids. The V gene's germline CDR1 is SQVTM and CDR2 ANQGSEA. Trimming removed 0 bases from V and 14 bases from J, with 22 bases in between. Written as DNA, the CDR3 is TGCAGCGTTGAAGATCGCAGACAGGCTTATGGGATGCTGTTTTTT. It encodes CSVEDRRQAYGMLFF.

V and J are TRBV7-9 and TRBJ1-1; no definite D call. Germline V gene sequence: CDR1 SEHNR, CDR2 FQNEAQ (reference sequence). The CDR3 contains 13 residues. Trimming cost V 1 base and J 6 bases, with 9 bases left between them. CDR3 sequence: CASSLGTAAEAFF. In nucleotides, the CDR3 is TGTGCCAGCAGCTTAGGTACAGCCGCTGAAGCTTTCTTT.

The rearrangement links TRBV5-4 to TRBJ1-1; D ambiguous. V lost 1 base and J lost 8, with 12 bases in between. Germline V gene data show CDR1 as SGHNT and CDR2 as YYREEE (reference sequence). The CDR3 is 13 residues long. DNA for the CDR3: TGTGCCAGCAGCTTGAGTACGGCGAGAGAAGCTTTCTTT. Its protein is CASSLSTAREAFF.

This sequence joins TRBV29-1 and TRBJ2-3; no clear D gene. The germline V gene encodes CDR1 SQVTM and CDR2 ANQGSEA. Trimming removed 3 bases at V and 0 bases at J, with 16 bases between. CDR3 size: 16 residues. The CDR3 nucleotides are TGCAGCGTTGATAAAGGGTACGAGCCAAGCACAGATACGCAGTATTTT. Translated, it gives CSVDKGYEPSTDTQYF.

CDR3 sequence reads: CASSTSKANEKLFF. CDR3 in DNA: TGTGCCAGCAGTACCTCTAAGGCTAATGAAAAACTGTTTTTT. The chain joins TRBV6-5 to TRBJ1-4; D not resolved. CDR3 length: 14 residues. The germline V gene encodes CDR1 MNHEY and CDR2 SVGAGI. Deletions cut 5 bases from V and 3 bases from J, with 10 bases between.

This chain links TRBV3-1 (or the pseudogene TRBV3-2) with TRBJ1-1; the D is unclear. CDR3 length equals 12 residues. V was clipped by 1 base and J by 11 bases, with 11 bases between them. The germline V gene has CDR1 LGHDT and CDR2 YNNKEL (reference sequence). CDR3 nucleotides: TGTGCCAGCAGCCAAGGGGCCCCCTGGGCTTTCTTT. It is translated as CASSQGAPWAFF.

This chain links TRBV7-9 with TRBJ1-6; unclear D gene. This CDR3 comprises 12 residues. Trimming left V 6 bases short and J 8 bases short, with 8 bases between. CDR1 and CDR2 (germline): SEHNR, FQNEAQ (reference sequence). This CDR3 reads CASRFGDSPLHF. The CDR3 DNA sequence: TGTGCCAGCAGGTTCGGGGATTCACCCCTCCACTTT.

The chain couples TRBV28 to TRBJ1-5; TRBD1 is a possible D gene (6 bases). CDR1 is MDHEN, CDR2 SYDVKM, per germline. CDR3 length: 13 residues. Trimming took 8 bases from V and 2 from J, leaving 10 bases between them. The CDR3 DNA reads as TGTGCCAGCCAGAGACAGGGCAATCAGCCCCAGCATTTT. Amino acid sequence: CASQRQGNQPQHF.

The gene calls are TRBV28 and TRBJ1-1; D uncertain. The CDR3 loop spans 14 amino acids. V was shortened by 5 bases and J by 10 bases, with 20 bases between the two germline ends. Germline values: CDR1 MDHEN, CDR2 SYDVKM. CDR3 protein: CASSPSTTLNTAFF. The CDR3, as DNA: TGTGCCAGCAGTCCTAGCACCACCTTGAACACAGCTTTCTTT.